A single sample gave rise to the 9 T cell receptor beta chains below, sequenced in a study of blood T cells in healthy people across ages. Through a sample-barcoded 5' primer and a J-beta primer mix, a second PCR was run for roughly 7 to 11 cycles. In TCRdb, the 5' RACE reads were re-called with MiXCR into one record per CDR3 protein. The sample lists about 590,000 distinct CDR3 sequences, around 31% occurring once. Sequencing input: blood. These receptors came from a woman over 75 in good health.

This clonotype has a count of ten or more. V usage is TRBV27 and J usage is TRBJ2-7; D gene ambiguous. CDR3 length: 15 amino acids. Germline assignment: CDR1 MNHEY and CDR2 SMNVEV (reference sequence). V was shortened by 0 bases and J by 2 bases, with 11 bases between the two germline ends. CDR3 amino acids: CASSLSSQHTYEQYF. CDR3 DNA: TGTGCCAGCAGTTTATCTTCCCAACATACCTACGAGCAGTACTTC.

A remark on this clonotype: A read error may explain this, as a much larger clone is one base away. The CDR3 DNA reads TGTGCCAGCAGGGAAGAGCGGGGCTACGAGCAGTACTTC. Protein product: CASREERGYEQYF. This chain links TRBV6-1 with TRBJ2-7, with 7 positions matching TRBD2. Per the germline V gene, CDR1 is MNHNS and CDR2 is SASEGT. The CDR3 spans 13 residues.

This clonotype was counted ten times or more. This chain connects TRBV5-1 to TRBJ2-3; TRBD1 is a possible D gene (6 bases). V lost 2 bases to trimming and J lost 0 bases, with 16 bases between them. Germline-derived CDR1 and CDR2 are SGHRS and YFSETQ. CDR3 size: 17 residues. CDR3 sequence (DNA): TGCGCCAGCAGCTTCCCAGGGGAACCCCCTAGCACAGATACGCAGTATTTT. Its protein product is CASSFPGEPPSTDTQYF.

This clonotype showed up many times. This CDR3 is CASSLTGEMSYNEQFF. The CDR3 nucleotides read TGCGCCAGCAGCTTAACAGGGGAGATGTCCTACAATGAGCAGTTCTTC. V usage is TRBV5-1 and J usage is TRBJ2-1, with 7 bases aligning to TRBD1. CDR3 size: 16 residues. Germline V gene lookup returns CDR1 SGHRS and CDR2 YFSETQ. Trimming removed 2 bases from V and 1 base from J; junction bases left unmatched: 6.

As for this clonotype: Possible read error: a much larger clone is one base away. This chain links TRBV3-1 with TRBJ2-7, with 8 bases aligning to TRBD1. Unmatched junction bases numbered 12, after V lost 1 base and J lost 7 bases. The CDR3 totals 16 residues. Germline V gene data show CDR1 as LGHDT and CDR2 as YNNKEL (reference sequence). The CDR3 spells CASSQGAQGAFDEQYF. CDR3 sequence (DNA): TGTGCCAGCAGCCAAGGTGCTCAGGGGGCGTTCGATGAGCAGTACTTC.

V and J are TRBV6-5 and TRBJ2-5; TRBD1 agrees at 10 bases. Per the germline V gene, CDR1 is MNHEY and CDR2 is SVGAGI. This CDR3 comprises 16 residues. V trimming: 0 bases; J trimming: 11 bases; junction bases outside the gene matches: 12. DNA for the CDR3: TGTGCCAGCAGTTACTCGACAGGGGGCGGTTACAGTGAGCAGTACTTC. It yields the protein CASSYSTGGGYSEQYF.

This clonotype was seen repeatedly, ten times or more. The chain is built from TRBV20-1 and TRBJ2-4; 8 nucleotides align to TRBD2. The V and J ends lost 1 base and 4 bases, in that order; junction bases with no gene match: 3. Germline V CDR1 and CDR2: DFQATT, SNEGSKA (reference sequence). This CDR3 contains 14 residues. CDR3 DNA sequence: TGCAGTGCTAGAGCGGGGGGGTCAAAAAACATTCAGTACTTC. Translating gives CSARAGGSKNIQYF.

The chain carries TRBV4-2 and TRBJ2-2; TRBD2 matches 10 bases. Trimming cost V 3 bases and J 8 bases; bases outside gene matches: 12. From germline, CDR1 is LGHNA and CDR2 YNFKEQ. The CDR3 spans 17 residues. CDR3 bases: TGTGCCAGCAGCCAGTTCCTAGCGGGGGCAACCAGGGGGGAGCTGTTTTTT. This translates into CASSQFLAGATRGELFF.

As concerns this clonotype: One end of the junction does not line up with germline, which may come from a read error. J is TRBJ2-6 and V is TRBV5-1; the D gene is possibly TRBD2 (5 bases). Germline CDR1 SGHRS, CDR2 YFSETQ. The CDR3 consists of 15 residues. The CDR3 DNA reads TGCACCAGCAGCTACGGGGTCTCTGGGGCCAACGTCCTGACTTTC. Its translation is CTSSYGVSGANVLTF.